The next 10 T cell receptor beta chains were all read from a single sample in a study of blood T cell repertoires in COVID-19. Assay used: immunoSEQ multiplex PCR; TCRdb lists only in-frame clones, some missing. The repertoire has under 300,000 clones, 88% of them found once; the top ten carry 3%. The specimen was PBMCs or T cells enriched from blood (not recorded which). All receptors come from a woman aged 50 to 60 who had recovered from COVID-19.

V usage is TRBV5-5 and J usage is TRBJ1-2, with D unresolved. CDR1 and CDR2 from the germline V gene are SGHKS and YYEKEE (reference sequence). The CDR3 covers 16 residues. V was clipped by 0 bases and J by 1 base, with 13 bases between them. CDR3 protein: CASSLEEASDNYGYTF. CDR3 nucleotides: TGTGCCAGCAGCTTGGAAGAGGCCTCGGATAACTATGGCTACACCTTC.

V and J are TRBV6-5 and TRBJ1-6, with 7 nucleotides matching TRBD1. The V and J ends lost 6 bases and 9 bases, in that order; junction bases with no gene match: 11. The V gene's germline CDR1 is MNHEY and CDR2 SVGAGI. This CDR3 comprises 15 residues. The CDR3 here is CASRLQGSEFSPLHF. The CDR3 DNA reads as TGTGCCAGCAGGCTACAGGGGAGTGAGTTTTCACCCCTCCACTTT.

The V and J genes are TRBV4-3 and TRBJ2-3, with D possibly matching TRBD1 (6 bases). Trimming removed 1 base at V and 0 bases at J, with 11 bases between. The CDR3 runs 16 residues. From germline, CDR1 is LGHNA and CDR2 YSLEER. CDR3 sequence: CASSQVQGPSTDTQYF. The CDR3 DNA sequence: TGCGCCAGCAGCCAAGTACAGGGTCCTAGCACAGATACGCAGTATTTT.

The rearrangement joins TRBV9 to TRBJ1-6, with D unclear. This CDR3 contains 12 residues. CDR1 SGDLS and CDR2 YYNGEE come from the germline V gene. Between the trimmed V and J ends, which lost 10 bases and 13 bases, there was a span of 18 bases. CDR3 bases: TGTGCCCCAATCCGGGAGCTCTTTCCCCTCCACTTT. Translation: CAPIRELFPLHF.

V is TRBV28 and J is TRBJ1-1; D is ambiguous. This CDR3 comprises 13 residues. Germline CDR1 MDHEN, CDR2 SYDVKM. Trimming removed 1 base at V and 7 bases at J, with 10 bases between. In DNA, the CDR3 is TGTGCCAGCAGTTTATTCGCCAGGTTTGAAGCTTTCTTT. Residues: CASSLFARFEAFF. Looking up the rest from reference TRBV28 and TRBJ1-1 gives the full variable domain: DVKVTQSSRYLVKRTGEKVFLECVQDMDHENMFWYRQDPGLGLRLIYFSYDVKMKEKGDIPEGYSVSREKKERFSLILESASTNQTSMYLCASSLFARFEAFFGQGTRLTVV.

The chain joins TRBV5-4 to TRBJ2-3, with 7 positions matching TRBD1. The V gene end was trimmed by 4 bases and the J gene end by 1 base; junction bases not matched to a gene: 3. Germline CDR1 and CDR2: SGHNT and YYREEE (reference sequence). This CDR3 is 14 amino acids long. The CDR3 region has the DNA TGTGCCAGCAGCCGTACAGGGGGCACAGATACGCAGTATTTT. Residues: CASSRTGGTDTQYF.

V gene TRBV18 combines with J gene TRBJ2-1; 8 nucleotides match TRBD1. Germline values: CDR1 KGHSH, CDR2 LQKENI. V was pared by 1 base and J by 0 bases, with 8 bases of the junction left unmatched. This CDR3 has 18 residues. The CDR3 reads CASSPRTGTLSSYNEQFF. CDR3 sequence (DNA): TGTGCCAGCTCACCACGGACAGGGACTCTGAGCTCCTACAATGAGCAGTTCTTC.

The chain recombines TRBV5-4 with TRBJ2-7; 9 bases are a match to TRBD2. The junction had 10 bases not matched to a gene; V was cut back by 3 bases and J by 3 bases. This CDR3 contains 16 residues. Germline V gene data show CDR1 as SGHNT and CDR2 as YYREEE (reference sequence). CDR3 region: CASSSGTSLLIYEQYF. CDR3 bases: TGTGCCAGCAGCTCTGGGACTAGCCTGCTTATCTACGAGCAGTACTTC. The full variable domain, rest sourced from reference TRBV5-4 and TRBJ2-7, is ETGVTQSPTHLIKTRGQQVTLRCSSQSGHNTVSWYQQALGQGPQFIFQYYREEENGRGNFPPRFSGLQFPNYSSELNVNALELDDSALYLCASSSGTSLLIYEQYFGPGTRLTVT.

The genes are TRBV5-1 and TRBJ1-6, with TRBD1 as a possible D gene (6 bases). This CDR3 comprises 15 residues. Deletions cut 0 bases from V and 7 bases from J, with 11 bases between. Germline loops: CDR1 SGHRS, CDR2 YFSETQ. The CDR3 nucleotides read TGCGCCAGCAGCTTGGCCACAGGGATCAATTCACCCCTCCACTTT. Its protein product is CASSLATGINSPLHF. The entire variable domain, with the rest obtained from reference TRBV5-1 and TRBJ1-6, is as follows: KAGVTQTPRYLIKTRGQQVTLSCSPISGHRSVSWYQQTPGQGLQFLFEYFSETQRNKGNFPGRFSGRQFSNSRSEMNVSTLELGDSALYLCASSLATGINSPLHFGNGTRLTVT.

This chain uses TRBV2 with TRBJ2-7; D unresolved. Germline CDR1 SNHLY, CDR2 FYNNEI. CDR3 length: 16 residues. V was clipped by 1 base and J by 5 bases, with 18 bases between them. As DNA, the CDR3 is TGTGCCAGCAGTGAAGGAGGCTACTTTCGAAGGCACGAGCAGTACTTC. This codes for CASSEGGYFRRHEQYF.